The rows below give T cell receptor beta chains drawn from one sample of a study of shared clonotypes between healthy human individuals. The repertoire was sequenced with immunoSEQ multiplex PCR; TCRdb's copy has only in-frame clones and lacks some. The sample contains around 2.1 million clones, roughly 91% of which appear only once. The sample was naive CD8+ T cells from PBMCs. These receptors were obtained from a man younger than 35 in good health. Some clones in this sample may be carry-over from other donors' samples. CDR3s include the opening cysteine and the closing phenylalanine or tryptophan. Fields, in order: clone size, D gene, V gene, J gene, CDR3 protein, CDR3 DNA. D genes are given only for firm matches. Not all rows give a size; the values are once, few, many and, for expanded clones, a class.

abundance: -; d_gene: -; v_gene: TRBV10-3; j_gene: TRBJ1-5; CDR3aa: CAISSQGNQPQHF; CDR3nt: TGTGCCATCAGTAGCCAGGGGAATCAGCCCCAGCATTTT
abundance: -; d_gene: TRBD1; v_gene: TRBV28; j_gene: TRBJ2-1; CDR3aa: CASSGTEAYNEQFF; CDR3nt: TGTGCCAGTTCCGGGACAGAGGCCTACAATGAGCAGTTCTTC
abundance: -; d_gene: -; v_gene: TRBV7-9; j_gene: TRBJ1-1; CDR3aa: CASSLTGVEAFF; CDR3nt: TGTGCCAGCAGCTTAACGGGCGTAGAAGCTTTCTTT
abundance: -; d_gene: TRBD2; v_gene: TRBV19; j_gene: TRBJ2-7; CDR3aa: CASSVTSENYEQYF; CDR3nt: TGTGCCAGTAGTGTGACTAGCGAAAACTACGAGCAGTACTTC
abundance: -; d_gene: -; v_gene: TRBV9; j_gene: TRBJ2-5; CDR3aa: CASSEGGFLKTQYF; CDR3nt: TGTGCCAGCAGTGAGGGGGGGTTCTTGAAGACCCAGTACTTC
abundance: -; d_gene: -; v_gene: TRBV5-1; j_gene: TRBJ1-2; CDR3aa: CASSSTRQPHNYGYTF; CDR3nt: TGCGCCAGCAGCTCTACCCGACAGCCCCATAACTATGGCTACACCTTC
abundance: -; d_gene: TRBD2; v_gene: TRBV15; j_gene: TRBJ2-1; CDR3aa: CATSGSRREDYNEQFF; CDR3nt: TGTGCCACCAGCGGCAGTCGGCGGGAGGACTACAATGAGCAGTTCTTC
abundance: -; d_gene: TRBD2; v_gene: TRBV27; j_gene: TRBJ2-3; CDR3aa: CASSLRASGMWDTQYF; CDR3nt: TGTGCCAGCAGTTTACGGGCTAGCGGGATGTGGGATACGCAGTATTTT
abundance: -; d_gene: TRBD1; v_gene: TRBV29-1; j_gene: TRBJ1-2; CDR3aa: CSVETQGQRYGYTF; CDR3nt: TGCAGCGTTGAAACCCAGGGACAGCGCTATGGCTACACCTTC
abundance: -; d_gene: -; v_gene: TRBV15; j_gene: TRBJ1-5; CDR3aa: CATSRDRWASGNQPQHF; CDR3nt: TGTGCCACCAGCAGAGATCGGTGGGCTTCGGGGAATCAGCCCCAGCATTTT
abundance: -; d_gene: TRBD2; v_gene: TRBV11-2; j_gene: TRBJ2-5; CDR3aa: CASRPRTRPETQYF; CDR3nt: TGTGCCAGCAGACCTCGGACTAGGCCGGAGACCCAGTACTTC
abundance: -; d_gene: TRBD1; v_gene: TRBV6-1; j_gene: TRBJ1-2; CDR3aa: CASSAHRGKFNYGYTF; CDR3nt: TGTGCCAGCAGTGCTCACAGGGGAAAATTTAACTATGGCTACACCTTC
abundance: -; d_gene: TRBD2; v_gene: TRBV5-4; j_gene: TRBJ2-1; CDR3aa: CASSSLLAGEQFF; CDR3nt: TGTGCCAGCAGCTCCCTACTAGCGGGGGAGCAGTTCTTC
abundance: -; d_gene: -; v_gene: TRBV11-2; j_gene: TRBJ2-1; CDR3aa: CASSLGQGNEQFF; CDR3nt: TGTGCCAGCAGCTTAGGGCAGGGTAACGAGCAGTTCTTC
abundance: -; d_gene: -; v_gene: TRBV6-1; j_gene: TRBJ1-4; CDR3aa: CASLGNEKLFF; CDR3nt: TGTGCCAGCCTTGGGAATGAAAAACTGTTTTTT
abundance: -; d_gene: -; v_gene: TRBV28; j_gene: TRBJ1-5; CDR3aa: CASSRSYNQPQHF; CDR3nt: TGTGCCAGCAGTAGGAGCTACAATCAGCCCCAGCATTTT
abundance: -; d_gene: TRBD2; v_gene: TRBV10-3; j_gene: TRBJ2-7; CDR3aa: CAISELAGEGGEQYF; CDR3nt: TGTGCCATCAGTGAACTAGCGGGAGAGGGTGGCGAGCAGTACTTC
abundance: -; d_gene: -; v_gene: TRBV4-1; j_gene: TRBJ1-5; CDR3aa: CASSQGVTVRPQHF; CDR3nt: TGCGCCAGCAGCCAAGGGGTGACAGTTCGGCCCCAGCATTTT
abundance: -; d_gene: -; v_gene: TRBV4-1; j_gene: TRBJ2-2; CDR3aa: CASSRPSVGRDTGELFF; CDR3nt: TGCGCCAGCAGCCGGCCGAGTGTAGGGCGGGACACCGGGGAGCTGTTTTTT
abundance: once; d_gene: TRBD2; v_gene: TRBV5-1; j_gene: TRBJ2-7; CDR3aa: CASSGGTSGEEQYF; CDR3nt: TGCGCCAGCAGCGGCGGGACTAGCGGGGAAGAGCAGTACTTC
abundance: -; d_gene: TRBD2; v_gene: TRBV6-1; j_gene: TRBJ2-5; CDR3aa: CASSEPGGLSETQYF; CDR3nt: TGTGCCAGCAGTGAACCCGGGGGGTTGTCAGAGACCCAGTACTTC
abundance: -; d_gene: -; v_gene: TRBV21-1; j_gene: TRBJ2-7; CDR3aa: CASSSSCYEQYF; CDR3nt: TGTGCCAGCAGCTCCTCCTGTTACGAGCAGTACTTC
abundance: -; d_gene: -; v_gene: TRBV27; j_gene: TRBJ2-7; CDR3aa: CASSLFWGDEQYF; CDR3nt: TGTGCCAGCAGTTTATTCTGGGGAGACGAGCAGTACTTC
abundance: -; d_gene: -; v_gene: TRBV6-5; j_gene: TRBJ2-5; CDR3aa: CASSFGRVAETQYF; CDR3nt: TGTGCCAGCAGTTTTGGCAGGGTGGCAGAGACCCAGTACTTC
abundance: once; d_gene: TRBD1; v_gene: TRBV2; j_gene: TRBJ1-1; CDR3aa: CASSEGRGRTEAFF; CDR3nt: TGTGCCAGCAGTGAGGGCAGGGGGCGCACTGAAGCTTTCTTT
abundance: -; d_gene: -; v_gene: TRBV5-1; j_gene: TRBJ2-7; CDR3aa: CASSGSSYEQYF; CDR3nt: TGCGCCAGCAGTGGCAGCTCCTACGAGCAGTACTTC
abundance: once; d_gene: -; v_gene: TRBV7-6; j_gene: TRBJ1-3; CDR3aa: CASSLEAGSGNTIYF; CDR3nt: TGTGCCAGCAGCTTAGAAGCCGGCTCTGGAAACACCATATATTTT
abundance: -; d_gene: -; v_gene: TRBV7-9; j_gene: TRBJ2-3; CDR3aa: CASSFPAGPRGDTQYF; CDR3nt: TGTGCCAGCAGCTTCCCGGCGGGGCCCCGGGGAGATACGCAGTATTTT
abundance: -; d_gene: -; v_gene: TRBV5-4; j_gene: TRBJ1-2; CDR3aa: CASSFLGTGGYTF; CDR3nt: TGTGCCAGCAGCTTCCTCGGGACGGGTGGCTACACCTTC